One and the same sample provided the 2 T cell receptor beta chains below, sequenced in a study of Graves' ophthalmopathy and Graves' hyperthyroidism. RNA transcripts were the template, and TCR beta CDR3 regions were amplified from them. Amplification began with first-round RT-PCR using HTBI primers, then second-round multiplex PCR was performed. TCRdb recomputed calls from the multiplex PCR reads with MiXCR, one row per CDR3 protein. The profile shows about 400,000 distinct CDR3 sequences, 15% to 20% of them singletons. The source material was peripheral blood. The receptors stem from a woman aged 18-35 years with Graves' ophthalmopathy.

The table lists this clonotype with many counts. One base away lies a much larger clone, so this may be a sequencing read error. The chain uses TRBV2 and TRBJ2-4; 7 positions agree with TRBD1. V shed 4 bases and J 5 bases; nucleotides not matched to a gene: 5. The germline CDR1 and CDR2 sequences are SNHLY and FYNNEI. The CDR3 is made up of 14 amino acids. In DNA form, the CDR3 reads TGTGCCAGCAGTGTGACAGGGTCCGAAAACATTCAGTACTTC. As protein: CASSVTGSENIQYF.

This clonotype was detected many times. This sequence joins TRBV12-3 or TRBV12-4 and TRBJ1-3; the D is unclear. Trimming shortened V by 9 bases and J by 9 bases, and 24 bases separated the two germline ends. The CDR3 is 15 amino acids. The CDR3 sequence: CASSRSTAPGGTIYF. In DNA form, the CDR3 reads TGTGCCAGTTCCCGTTCTACAGCTCCTGGAGGCACCATATATTTT.